This T cell receptor (beta chain) was obtained from a study of blood T cell repertoires in COVID-19. Study in general: Samples of COVID-19 (acute and convalescent) were obtained from the United States, Italy and Spain. Sources were T cells, B-cell-depleted T cells, or PBMCs; the material itself was cDNA or gDNA.

In the original processing: Estimation of nucleated cell counts was performed using reference gene primer amplification. TCRdb's table, derived via immunoSEQ multiplex PCR, lists solely in-frame clones and lacks some. Clonal size and the V and J genes are those of that table, whereas D and trimming came from the DNA. The table lists about 55,000 clones, 73% of them singletons. This clone came up many times. The sample holds other DNA sequences that translate to the same CDR3. Trimming cost V 0 bases and J 6 bases; bases outside gene matches: 1. Germline values: CDR1 MRHNA, CDR2 SNTAGT. CDR3 length: 15 amino acids.

The TCR comes from an older woman with acute or convalescent COVID-19. J is TRBJ2-1 and V is TRBV6-4, with TRBD2 matching 11 bases. The specimen was peripheral blood. CDR3 coding DNA: TGTGCCAGCAGTGACTCTAGCGGGGGGGCCAATGAGCAGTTCTTC. Residues: CASSDSSGGANEQFF.